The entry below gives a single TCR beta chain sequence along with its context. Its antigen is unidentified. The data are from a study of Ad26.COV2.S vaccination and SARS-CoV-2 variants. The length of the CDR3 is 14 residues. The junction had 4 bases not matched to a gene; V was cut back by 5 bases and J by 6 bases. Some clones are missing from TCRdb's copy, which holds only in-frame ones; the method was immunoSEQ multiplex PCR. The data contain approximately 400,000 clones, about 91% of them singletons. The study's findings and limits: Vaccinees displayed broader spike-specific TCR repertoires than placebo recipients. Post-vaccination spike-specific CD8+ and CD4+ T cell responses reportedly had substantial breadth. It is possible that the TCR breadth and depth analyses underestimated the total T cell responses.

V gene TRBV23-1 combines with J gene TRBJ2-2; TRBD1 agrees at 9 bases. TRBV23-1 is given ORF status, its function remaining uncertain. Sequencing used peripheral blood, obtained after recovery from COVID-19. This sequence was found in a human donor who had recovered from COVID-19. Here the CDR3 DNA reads TGCGCCAGCAGTGAAGGACAGGGGCCCGGGGAGCTGTTTTTT. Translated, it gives CASSEGQGPGELFF.